This T cell receptor beta chain was recorded in a study of blood T cells in healthy people across ages. Next came a second PCR, run for roughly 6 to 11 cycles, which used a sample-barcoded 5' primer along with a J-beta primer mix. TCRdb re-called the 5' RACE reads with MiXCR, one entry per CDR3 protein. The sample holds some 1.1 million distinct CDR3 sequences; 35% to 40% are singletons and the top ten take roughly 14%. V trimming: 0 bases; J trimming: 6 bases; junction bases outside the gene matches: 2. In germline, CDR1 is LGHNA, CDR2 YNFKEQ. The CDR3 covers 16 residues. Sequencing used blood. The TCR sequence derives from a man aged 18 to 30 in good health. This chain links TRBV4-2 with TRBJ2-3; 14 bases agree with TRBD2. The CDR3 DNA reads TGTGCCAGCAGCCAAGATGGGACTAGCGGGGGCGATACGCAGTATTTT. Protein: CASSQDGTSGGDTQYF.